This entry describes one TCR beta chain. This specimen comes from a study of cytomegalovirus exposure and HLA in healthy donors. With 60 Vbeta and 13 Jbeta primers, the PCR was carried out. TCRdb's table, derived via immunoSEQ multiplex PCR, lists solely in-frame clones and lacks some. The repertoire consists of about 190,000 clones, with about 85% occurring once and the leading ten covering more than 1%. This CDR3 spans 13 amino acids. Germline V gene sequence: CDR1 MNHEY, CDR2 SMNVEV (reference sequence). V gave up 3 bases and J gave up 7 bases, with 10 bases separating them. This TCR came from a boy between 2 and 10 years old in good health and CMV-seronegative. The chain carries TRBV27 and TRBJ1-5; D possibly corresponds to TRBD1 (6 bases). Input material: PBMCs. CDR3 sequence reads: CASSFGQGQPQHF. In nucleotides, the CDR3 is TGTGCCAGCAGTTTTGGCCAGGGGCAGCCCCAGCATTTT.